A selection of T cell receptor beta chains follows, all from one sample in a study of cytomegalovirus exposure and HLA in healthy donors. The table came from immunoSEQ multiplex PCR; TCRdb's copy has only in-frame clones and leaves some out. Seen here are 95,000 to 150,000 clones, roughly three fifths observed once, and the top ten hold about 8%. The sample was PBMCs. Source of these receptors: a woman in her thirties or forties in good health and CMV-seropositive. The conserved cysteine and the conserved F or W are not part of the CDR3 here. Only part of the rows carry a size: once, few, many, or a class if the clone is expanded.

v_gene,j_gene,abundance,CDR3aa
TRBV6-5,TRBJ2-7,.,ASSVGTPPSYEQY
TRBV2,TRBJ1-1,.,ASRHGQVRAF
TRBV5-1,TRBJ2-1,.,ASGPGGLAGGYNEQF
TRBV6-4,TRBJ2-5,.,ASSGTGVETQY
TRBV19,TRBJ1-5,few,ASTDRTNQPQH
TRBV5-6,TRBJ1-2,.,ASVPGTGNYGYT
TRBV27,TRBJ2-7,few,ASSRPDRGPEQY
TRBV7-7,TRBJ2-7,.,ASSLSTGSSYEQY
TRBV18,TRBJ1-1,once,ASSPEEGGRAF
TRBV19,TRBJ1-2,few,ASSKSPATNYGYT
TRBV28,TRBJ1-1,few,ASSSTGGLLNTEAF
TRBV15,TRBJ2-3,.,ATSRPRGEDTQY
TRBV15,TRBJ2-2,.,ATSRDLAGELF
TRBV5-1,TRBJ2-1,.,ASSLDRVGQF
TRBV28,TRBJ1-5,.,ASSLYRQGATQPQH
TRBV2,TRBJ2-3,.,ASSEGGLQDTQY
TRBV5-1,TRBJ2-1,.,ASSLPGLAVQF
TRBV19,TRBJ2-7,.,ASRVGGASYEQY
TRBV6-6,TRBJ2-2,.,ASRRGAGRNTGELF
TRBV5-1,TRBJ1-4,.,ASSYDSVNEKLF
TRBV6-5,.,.,ASSYSSGQGTYEQY
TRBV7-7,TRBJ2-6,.,ASSPLRLAGGANVLT